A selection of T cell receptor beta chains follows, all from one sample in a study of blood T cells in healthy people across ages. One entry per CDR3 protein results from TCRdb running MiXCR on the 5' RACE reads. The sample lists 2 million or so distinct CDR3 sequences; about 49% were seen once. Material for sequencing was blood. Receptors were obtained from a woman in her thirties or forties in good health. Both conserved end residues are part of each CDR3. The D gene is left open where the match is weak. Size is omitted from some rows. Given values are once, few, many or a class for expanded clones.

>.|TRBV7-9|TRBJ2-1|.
TGTGCCAGCAGCTTAGCCTCCAATAGGATCAATGAGCAGTTCTTC
CASSLASNRINEQFF
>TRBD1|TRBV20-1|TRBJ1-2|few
TGCAGTGCCGCCGGGACAGGGGATAATGGCTACACCTTC
CSAAGTGDNGYTF
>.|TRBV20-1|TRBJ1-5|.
TGCAGTGCTAGAGATAGCGGCAGGGCACATCAGCCCCAGCATTTT
CSARDSGRAHQPQHF
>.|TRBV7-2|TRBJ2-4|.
TGTGCCAGCAGCTTACCATTGGGGGCCAAAAACATTCAGTACTTC
CASSLPLGAKNIQYF
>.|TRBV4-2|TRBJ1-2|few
TGTGCCAGCAGCCCGGCGTCAAATGACTATGGCTACACCTTC
CASSPASNDYGYTF
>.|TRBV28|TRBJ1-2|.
TGTGCCAGCGCGAAGAGAACTAACTATGGCTACACCTTC
CASAKRTNYGYTF
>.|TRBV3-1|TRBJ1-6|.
TGTGCCAGCAGCCAAGGAATGGCACTCTCACCCCTCCACTTT
CASSQGMALSPLHF
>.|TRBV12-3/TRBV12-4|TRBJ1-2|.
TGTGCCAGCAGTCGAGAATTTTATGGCTACACCTTC
CASSREFYGYTF
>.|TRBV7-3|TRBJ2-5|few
TGTGCCAGCAGCAACGGGGGCCTTGAAGAGACCCAGTACTTC
CASSNGGLEETQYF
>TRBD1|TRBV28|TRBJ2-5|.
TGTGCCAGCAGTTTATCTTGGGACAGGGGGCTCCAAGAGACCCAGTACTTC
CASSLSWDRGLQETQYF
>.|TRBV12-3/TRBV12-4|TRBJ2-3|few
TGTGCCAGCAGTCCTCTAGCGCCTACAGATACGCAGTATTTT
CASSPLAPTDTQYF
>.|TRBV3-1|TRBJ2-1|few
TGTGCCAGCTTGGGGGGTTCCTACAATGAGCAGTTCTTC
CASLGGSYNEQFF
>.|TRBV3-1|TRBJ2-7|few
TGTGCCAGCAGCCTCATGGACACATCCCACGAGCAGTACTTC
CASSLMDTSHEQYF
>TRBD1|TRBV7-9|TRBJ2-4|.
TGTGCCAGCAGCCCTCTGACAGGGGAAAGCAAAAACATTCAGTACTTC
CASSPLTGESKNIQYF
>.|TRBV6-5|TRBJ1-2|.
TGTGCCAGCAGCCCCTGGCAGGGAAGGTTCTATGGCTACACCTTC
CASSPWQGRFYGYTF
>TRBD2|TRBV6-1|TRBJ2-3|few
TGTGCCAGCAGTAAAAGACTAGCGGGGGCCTCCACAGATACGCAGTATTTT
CASSKRLAGASTDTQYF
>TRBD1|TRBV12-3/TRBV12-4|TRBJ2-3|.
TGTGCCAGCACCTCGACAGGGAGAACAGATACGCAGTATTTT
CASTSTGRTDTQYF
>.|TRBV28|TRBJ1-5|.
TGTGCCAGCAGCCCCAGTAGTAAAGGCTATCAGCCCCAGCATTTT
CASSPSSKGYQPQHF
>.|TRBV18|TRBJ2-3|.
TGTGCCAGCACACCACAATCCGCAGATACGCAGTATTTT
CASTPQSADTQYF
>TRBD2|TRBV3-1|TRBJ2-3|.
TGTGCCAGCAGCCAAGTGGACCCACTAGCGGGGGGTACATCGGATACGCAGTATTTT
CASSQVDPLAGGTSDTQYF
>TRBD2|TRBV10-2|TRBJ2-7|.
TGCGCCAGCACAAAGCGGGGGAACGAGCAGTACTTC
CASTKRGNEQYF
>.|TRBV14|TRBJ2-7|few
TGTGCCAGCAGCCGGACGTCAACCGAGCAGTACTTC
CASSRTSTEQYF
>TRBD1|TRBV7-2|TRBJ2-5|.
TGTGCCAGCAGCCACGGACAGGGGGTGGAGACCCAGTACTTC
CASSHGQGVETQYF
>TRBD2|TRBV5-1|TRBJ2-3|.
TGCGCCAGCTCAGGACTAGCGGGGTCGATCGATACGCAGTATTTT
CASSGLAGSIDTQYF
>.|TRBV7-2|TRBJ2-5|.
TGTGCCAGCAGCTCCCTAGTGGGGGGCGGAGAGACCCAGTACTTC
CASSSLVGGGETQYF
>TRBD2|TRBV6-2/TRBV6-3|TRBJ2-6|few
TGTGCCAGCAGCGAGAGTAGCGGGGGCTCTGGGGCCAACGTCCTGACTTTC
CASSESSGGSGANVLTF
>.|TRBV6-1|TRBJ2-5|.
TGTGCCTCAGAACCGGGGATCCAAGAGACCCAGTACTTC
CASEPGIQETQYF
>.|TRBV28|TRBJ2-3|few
TGTGCCAGCTCACCGGCAACGGCTGGGGGGGATACGCAGTATTTT
CASSPATAGGDTQYF
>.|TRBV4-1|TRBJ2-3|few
TGCGCCAGCAGCCAAGCTGGAACAGTTGGTGACACAGATACGCAGTATTTT
CASSQAGTVGDTDTQYF
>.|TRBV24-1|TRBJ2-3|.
TGTGCCACCAGTGATCCTCGAACAGACAGTAGCACAGATACGCAGTATTTT
CATSDPRTDSSTDTQYF
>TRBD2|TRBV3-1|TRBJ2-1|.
TGTGCCAGCAGCCCCACAGCGGGGGCTTACTCCTACAATGAGCAGTTCTTC
CASSPTAGAYSYNEQFF
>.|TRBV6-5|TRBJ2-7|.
TGTGCCAGCAGTTACACCTGGACGGTAGCCTACGAGCAGTACTTC
CASSYTWTVAYEQYF
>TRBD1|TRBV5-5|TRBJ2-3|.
TGTGCCAGCAGCCCGACAGGGGGGCTGTATGGCACAGATACGCAGTATTTT
CASSPTGGLYGTDTQYF
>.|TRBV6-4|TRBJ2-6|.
TGTGCCAGCAGTGACCAACACTCTGGGGCCAACGTCCTGACTTTC
CASSDQHSGANVLTF
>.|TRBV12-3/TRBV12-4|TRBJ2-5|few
TGTGCCAGCAGCGAGGGGACGACCCAGTACTTC
CASSEGTTQYF